This T cell receptor beta chain was recovered during a study of siplizumab effects on memory and regulatory T cells. Study conclusions and caveats: The apparent diversity of naive T cells exceeded that of memory cells, and naive T cells seemed to make a major contribution to the alloresponse. Fewer alloreactive sequences mapped to unstimulated CD4+ memory cells under siplizumab. Suppressive function of proliferating Tregs from siplizumab cultures was not confirmed.

Assays captured roughly 9.3 x 10^4 TCR templates per sample. This table comes from immunoSEQ multiplex PCR, and its TCRdb copy is limited to in-frame clones, with some not included. Of fewer than 110,000 clones in the sample, around 90% are singletons; the top ten hold 12%. With respect to this clone: Its antigen is unknown.

Trimming cost V 1 base and J 12 bases, with 7 bases left between them. Germline CDR1 and CDR2: LNHDA and SQIVND (reference sequence). This CDR3 contains 11 residues. Sequenced input: non-Treg CD4+ T cells sorted from blood. The chain uses TRBV19 and TRBJ2-1; D uncertain. The clonotype originates from a human donor in good health. The CDR3 region is CASSIGYRQFF. The CDR3 DNA is TGTGCCAGTAGTATAGGGTACAGGCAGTTCTTC. The full variable domain, its missing parts supplied by reference TRBV19 and TRBJ2-1, is DGGITQSPKYLFRKEGQNVTLSCEQNLNHDAMYWYRQDPGQGLRLIYYSQIVNDFQKGDIAEGYSVSREKKESFPLTVTSAQKNPTAFYLCASSIGYRQFFGPGTRLTVL.